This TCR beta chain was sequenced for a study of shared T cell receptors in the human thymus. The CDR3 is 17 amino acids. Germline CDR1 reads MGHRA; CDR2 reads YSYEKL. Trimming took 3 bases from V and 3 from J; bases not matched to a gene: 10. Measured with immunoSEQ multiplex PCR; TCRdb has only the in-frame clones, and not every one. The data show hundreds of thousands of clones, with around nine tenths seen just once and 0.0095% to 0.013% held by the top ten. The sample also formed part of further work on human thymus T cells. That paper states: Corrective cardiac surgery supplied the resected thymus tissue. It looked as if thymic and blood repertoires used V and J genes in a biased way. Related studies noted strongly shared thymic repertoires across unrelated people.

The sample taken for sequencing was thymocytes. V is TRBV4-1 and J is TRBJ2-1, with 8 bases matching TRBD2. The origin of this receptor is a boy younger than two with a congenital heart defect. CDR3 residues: CASSQAPPRGDYNEQFF. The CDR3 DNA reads TGCGCCAGCAGCCAGGCCCCCCCGCGGGGGGACTACAATGAGCAGTTCTTC.